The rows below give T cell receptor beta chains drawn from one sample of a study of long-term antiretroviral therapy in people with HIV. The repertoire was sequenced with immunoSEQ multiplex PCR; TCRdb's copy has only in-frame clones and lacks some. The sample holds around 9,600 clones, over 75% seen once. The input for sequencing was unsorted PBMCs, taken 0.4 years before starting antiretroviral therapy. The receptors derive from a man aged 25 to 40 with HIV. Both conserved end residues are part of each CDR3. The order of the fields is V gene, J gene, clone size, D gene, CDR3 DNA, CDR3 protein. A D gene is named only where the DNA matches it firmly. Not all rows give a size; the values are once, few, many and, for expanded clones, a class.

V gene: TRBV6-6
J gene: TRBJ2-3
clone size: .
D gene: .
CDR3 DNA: TGTGCCAGCAGTTACAAGGCAAGCACAGATACGCAGTATTTT
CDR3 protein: CASSYKASTDTQYF

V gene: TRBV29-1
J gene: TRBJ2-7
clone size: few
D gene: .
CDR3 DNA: TGCAGCGCCCAGGGGCAAACAACCTACGAGCAGTACTTC
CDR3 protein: CSAQGQTTYEQYF

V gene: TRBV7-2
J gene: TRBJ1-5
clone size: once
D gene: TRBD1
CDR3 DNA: TGTGCCAGCAGCAACGGACAGGGTAGCAATCAGCCCCAGCATTTT
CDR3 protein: CASSNGQGSNQPQHF

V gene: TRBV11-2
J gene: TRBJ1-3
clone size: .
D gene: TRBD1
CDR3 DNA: TGTGCCAGCAGCTTACCCCTGACAGGGCTCTCTGGAAACACCATATATTTT
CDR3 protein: CASSLPLTGLSGNTIYF

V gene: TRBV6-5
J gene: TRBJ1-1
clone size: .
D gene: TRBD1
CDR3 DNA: TGTGCCAGCAGTTCCACTGGGGGACAGGGATACACTGAAGCTTTCTTT
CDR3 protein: CASSSTGGQGYTEAFF

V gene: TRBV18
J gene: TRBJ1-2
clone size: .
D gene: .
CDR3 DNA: TGTGCCAGCTCACCGAACGCAGGGTCCAATAACTATGGCTACACCTTC
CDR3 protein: CASSPNAGSNNYGYTF

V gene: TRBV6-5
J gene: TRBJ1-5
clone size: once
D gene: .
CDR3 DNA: TGTGCCAGCAGTTACAGGGGTGGGCCCCAGCATTTT
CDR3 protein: CASSYRGGPQHF

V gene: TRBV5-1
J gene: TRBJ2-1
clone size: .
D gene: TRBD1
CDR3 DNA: TGCGCCAGCAGCGCCCGACAGGGGACCTACAATGAGCAGTTCTTC
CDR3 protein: CASSARQGTYNEQFF

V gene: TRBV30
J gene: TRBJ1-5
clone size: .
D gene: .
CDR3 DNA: TGTGCCTGGAGTGTACGATCAGGCACCAGCGATCAGCCCCAGCATTTT
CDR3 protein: CAWSVRSGTSDQPQHF

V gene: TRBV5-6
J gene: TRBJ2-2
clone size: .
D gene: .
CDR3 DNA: TGTGCCAGCAGCGGACCAGACTGGACTACCGGGGAGCTGTTTTTT
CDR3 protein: CASSGPDWTTGELFF

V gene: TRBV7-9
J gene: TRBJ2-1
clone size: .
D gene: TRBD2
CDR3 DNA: TGTGCCAGCAGCTGGCGGGCGAGCGGGACGGGAGACAATGAGCAGTTCTTC
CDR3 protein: CASSWRASGTGDNEQFF

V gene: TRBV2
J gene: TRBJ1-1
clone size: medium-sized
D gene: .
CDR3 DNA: TGTGCCAGCAGTGAACTTCAGAATGAAGCTTTCTTT
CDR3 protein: CASSELQNEAFF

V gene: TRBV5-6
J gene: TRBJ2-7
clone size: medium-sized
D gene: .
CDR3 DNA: TGTGCCAGCAGCTCCCAGGGGTCCTACGAGCAGTACTTC
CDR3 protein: CASSSQGSYEQYF

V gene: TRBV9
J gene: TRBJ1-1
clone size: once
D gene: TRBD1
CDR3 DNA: TGTGCCAGCAGCGATGGGACAGGGAACACTGAAGCTTTCTTT
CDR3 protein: CASSDGTGNTEAFF

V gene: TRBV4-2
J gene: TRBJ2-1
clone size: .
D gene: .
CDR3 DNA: TGTGCCAGCAGCCAAGATAGAAACTCCTACAATGAGCAGTTCTTC
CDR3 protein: CASSQDRNSYNEQFF

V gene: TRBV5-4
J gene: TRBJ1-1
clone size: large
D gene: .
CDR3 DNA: TGTGCCAGCACTCAGGACAGATCCTTCGAAAACTATCAAATGAACACTGAAGCTTTCTTT
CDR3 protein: CASTQDRSFENYQMNTEAFF

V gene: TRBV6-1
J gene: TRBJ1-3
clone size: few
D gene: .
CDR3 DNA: TGTGCCAGCAGTGATAGGGGGATCCACTCTGGAAACACCATATATTTT
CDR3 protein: CASSDRGIHSGNTIYF

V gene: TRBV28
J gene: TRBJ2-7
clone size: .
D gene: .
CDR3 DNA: TGTGCCAGCAGTTTACCACTAGGCAGATCCTACGAGCAGTACTTC
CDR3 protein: CASSLPLGRSYEQYF

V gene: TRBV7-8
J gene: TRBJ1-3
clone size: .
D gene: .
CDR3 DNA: TGTGCCAGCAGCTATGGGCTGAGGGATACTGGAAACACCATATATTTT
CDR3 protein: CASSYGLRDTGNTIYF

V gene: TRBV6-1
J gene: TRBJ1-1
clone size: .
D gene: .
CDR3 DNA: TGTGCCAGCAGTGGCGGAGGGTGGGACGAAGCTTTCTTT
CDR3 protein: CASSGGGWDEAFF

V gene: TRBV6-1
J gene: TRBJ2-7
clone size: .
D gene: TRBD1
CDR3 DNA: TGTGCCAGCATCCGAACGGGACAGGGATCCTACGAGCAGTACTTC
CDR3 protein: CASIRTGQGSYEQYF

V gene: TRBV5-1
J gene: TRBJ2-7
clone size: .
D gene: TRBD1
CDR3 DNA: TGCGCCAGCAGCTTCTGGACAGGGAGGGAGCAGTACTTC
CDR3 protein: CASSFWTGREQYF

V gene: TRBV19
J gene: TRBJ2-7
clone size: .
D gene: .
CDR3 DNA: TGTGCCAGTAGTACGGGACTGGGGAGCGAGCAGTACTTC
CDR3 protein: CASSTGLGSEQYF

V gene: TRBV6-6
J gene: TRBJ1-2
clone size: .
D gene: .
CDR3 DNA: TGTGCCAGCACCTTACGAGGATCGCATGGCTACACCTTC
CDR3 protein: CASTLRGSHGYTF

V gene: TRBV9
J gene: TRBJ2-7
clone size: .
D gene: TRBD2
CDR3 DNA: TGTGCCAGCAGTGGACTAGAGAACGAGCAGTACTTC
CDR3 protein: CASSGLENEQYF

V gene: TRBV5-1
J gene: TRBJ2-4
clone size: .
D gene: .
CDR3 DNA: TGCGCCAGCAGCCCAACTATAGCCAAAAACATTCAGTACTTC
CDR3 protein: CASSPTIAKNIQYF

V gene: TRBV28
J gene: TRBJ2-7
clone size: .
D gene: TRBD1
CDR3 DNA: TGTGCCAGCAGTTCCTGGTCTGGGACAGGGACCTACGAGCAGTACTTC
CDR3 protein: CASSSWSGTGTYEQYF

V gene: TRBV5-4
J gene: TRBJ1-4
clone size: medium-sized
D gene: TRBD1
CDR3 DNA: TGTGCCAGCAGCTTGCGGGGGCGTGGGGGACAGAGTGAAAAACTGTTTTTT
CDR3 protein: CASSLRGRGGQSEKLFF

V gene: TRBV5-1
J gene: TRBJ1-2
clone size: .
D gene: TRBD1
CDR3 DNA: TGCGCCAGCAGCGGCGTTGACAGGGGATATGGCTACACCTTC
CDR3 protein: CASSGVDRGYGYTF

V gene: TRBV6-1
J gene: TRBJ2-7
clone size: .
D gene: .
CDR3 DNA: TGTGCCACATTGGACAGTGCCCACGAGCAGTACTTC
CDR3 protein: CATLDSAHEQYF

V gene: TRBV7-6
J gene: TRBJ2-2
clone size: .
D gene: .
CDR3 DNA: TGTGCCAGCAGCTTACGGCCGAGGGGAGTTGCCGGGGAGCTGTTTTTT
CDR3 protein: CASSLRPRGVAGELFF

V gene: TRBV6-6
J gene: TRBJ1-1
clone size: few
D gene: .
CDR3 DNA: TGTGCCAGCACCCCGAATCAGGGCATGAACACTGAAGCTTTCTTT
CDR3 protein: CASTPNQGMNTEAFF

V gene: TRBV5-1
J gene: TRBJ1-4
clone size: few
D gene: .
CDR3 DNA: TGCGCCAGCAGCTTGACTCAAGGGTCTAATGAAAAACTGTTTTTT
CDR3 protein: CASSLTQGSNEKLFF

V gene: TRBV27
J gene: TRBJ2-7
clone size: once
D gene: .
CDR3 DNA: TGTGCCAGCAGAGGTAGCTACTACGAGCAGTACTTC
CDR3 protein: CASRGSYYEQYF

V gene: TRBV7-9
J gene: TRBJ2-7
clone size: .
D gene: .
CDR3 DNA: TGTGCCAGCAGCCCCAAGACCGAGCAGTACTTC
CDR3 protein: CASSPKTEQYF

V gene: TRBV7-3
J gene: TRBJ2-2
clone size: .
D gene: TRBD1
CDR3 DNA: TGTGCCAGCCCGGGACAGGGGAACACCGGGGAGCTGTTTTTT
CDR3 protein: CASPGQGNTGELFF

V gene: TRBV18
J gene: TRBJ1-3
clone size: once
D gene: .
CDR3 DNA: TGTGCCAGCTCACCTTCTTGGGACCAGAGAAACACCATATATTTT
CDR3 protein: CASSPSWDQRNTIYF